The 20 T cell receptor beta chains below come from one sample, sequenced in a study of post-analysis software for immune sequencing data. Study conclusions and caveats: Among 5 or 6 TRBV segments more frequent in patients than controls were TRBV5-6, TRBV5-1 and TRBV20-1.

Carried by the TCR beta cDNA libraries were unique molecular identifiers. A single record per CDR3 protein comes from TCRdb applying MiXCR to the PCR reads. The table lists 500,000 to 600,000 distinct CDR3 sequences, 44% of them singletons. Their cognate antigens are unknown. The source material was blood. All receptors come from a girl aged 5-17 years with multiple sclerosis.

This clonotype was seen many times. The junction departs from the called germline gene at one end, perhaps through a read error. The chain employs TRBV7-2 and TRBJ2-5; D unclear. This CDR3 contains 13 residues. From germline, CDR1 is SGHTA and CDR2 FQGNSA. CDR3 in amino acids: CASSLALQETQYF. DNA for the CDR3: TGCGCCAGCAGCTTGGCCCTCCAAGAGACCCAGTACTTC.

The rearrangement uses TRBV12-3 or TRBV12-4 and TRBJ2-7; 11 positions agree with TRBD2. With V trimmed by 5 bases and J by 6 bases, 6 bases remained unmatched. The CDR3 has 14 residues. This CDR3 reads CASSPTSGAGEQYF. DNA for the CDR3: TGTGCCAGCAGTCCGACTAGCGGGGCGGGCGAGCAGTACTTC.

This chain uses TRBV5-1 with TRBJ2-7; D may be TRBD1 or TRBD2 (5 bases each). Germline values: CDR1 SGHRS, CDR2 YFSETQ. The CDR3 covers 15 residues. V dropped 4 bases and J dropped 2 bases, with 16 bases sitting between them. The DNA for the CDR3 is TGCGCCAGCAGCCCCACCGGGACGGAGACCTACGAGCAGTACTTC. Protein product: CASSPTGTETYEQYF.

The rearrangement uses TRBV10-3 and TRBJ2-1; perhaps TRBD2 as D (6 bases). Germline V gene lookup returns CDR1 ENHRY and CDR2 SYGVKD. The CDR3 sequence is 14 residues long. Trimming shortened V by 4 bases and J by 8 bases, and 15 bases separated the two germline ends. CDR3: CAISGGLSGDEQFF. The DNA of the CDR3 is TGTGCCATCAGTGGGGGCCTATCGGGGGATGAGCAGTTCTTC.

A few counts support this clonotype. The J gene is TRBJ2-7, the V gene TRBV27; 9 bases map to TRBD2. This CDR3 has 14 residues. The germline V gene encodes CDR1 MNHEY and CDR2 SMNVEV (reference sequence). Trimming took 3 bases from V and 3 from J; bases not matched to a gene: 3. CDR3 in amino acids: CASSLREGFYEQYF. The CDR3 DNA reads TGTGCCAGCAGTTTGCGGGAGGGCTTCTACGAGCAGTACTTC.

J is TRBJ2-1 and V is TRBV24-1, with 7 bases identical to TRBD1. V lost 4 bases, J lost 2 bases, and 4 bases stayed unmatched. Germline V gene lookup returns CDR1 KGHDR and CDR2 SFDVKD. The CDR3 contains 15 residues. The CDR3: CATSDPGQPYNEQFF. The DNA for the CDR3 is TGTGCCACCAGTGACCCGGGACAGCCCTACAATGAGCAGTTCTTC.

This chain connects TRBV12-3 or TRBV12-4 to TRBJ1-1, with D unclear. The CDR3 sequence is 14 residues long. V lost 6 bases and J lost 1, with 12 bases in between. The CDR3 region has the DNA TGTGCCAGCAGCCTACAGAGACCGAACACTGAAGCTTTCTTT. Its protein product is CASSLQRPNTEAFF.

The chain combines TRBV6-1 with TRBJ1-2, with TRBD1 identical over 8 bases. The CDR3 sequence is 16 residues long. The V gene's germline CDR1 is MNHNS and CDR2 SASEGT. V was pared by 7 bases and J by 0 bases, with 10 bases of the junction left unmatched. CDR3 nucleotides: TGTGCCAGCACCCTAACAGGGGGTGTCGCTAACTATGGCTACACCTTC. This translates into CASTLTGGVANYGYTF.

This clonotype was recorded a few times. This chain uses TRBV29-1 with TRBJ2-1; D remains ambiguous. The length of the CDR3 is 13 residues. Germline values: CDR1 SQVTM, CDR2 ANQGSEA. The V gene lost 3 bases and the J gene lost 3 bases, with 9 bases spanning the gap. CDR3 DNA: TGCAGCGTTGAGGGTCTAGTCTACAATGAGCAGTTCTTC. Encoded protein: CSVEGLVYNEQFF.

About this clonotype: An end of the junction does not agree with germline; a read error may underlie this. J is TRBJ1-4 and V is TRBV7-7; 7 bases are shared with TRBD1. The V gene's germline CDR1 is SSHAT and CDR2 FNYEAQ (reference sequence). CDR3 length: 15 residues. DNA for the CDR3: TGTGCTAGCAGCTCAGGCAGGGGGGTAGATGAAAAACTGTTTTTT. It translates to CASSSGRGVDEKLFF.

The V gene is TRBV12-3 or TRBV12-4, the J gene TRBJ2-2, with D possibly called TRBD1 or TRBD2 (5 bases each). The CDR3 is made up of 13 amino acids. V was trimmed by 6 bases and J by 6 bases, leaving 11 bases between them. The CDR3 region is CASREGSAGELFF. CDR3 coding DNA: TGTGCCAGCAGAGAGGGGTCCGCCGGGGAGCTGTTTTTT.

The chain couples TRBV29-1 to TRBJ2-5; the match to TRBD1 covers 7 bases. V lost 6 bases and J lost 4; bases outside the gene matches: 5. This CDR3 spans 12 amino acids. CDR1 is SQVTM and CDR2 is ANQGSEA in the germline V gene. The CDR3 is CSVVTGVETQYF. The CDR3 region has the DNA TGCAGCGTCGTTACAGGGGTAGAGACCCAGTACTTC.

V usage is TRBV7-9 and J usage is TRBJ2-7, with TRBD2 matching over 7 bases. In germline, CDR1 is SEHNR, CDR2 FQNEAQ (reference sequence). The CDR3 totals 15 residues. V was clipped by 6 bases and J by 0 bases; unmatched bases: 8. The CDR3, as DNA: TGTGCCAGCAGAGCACTAGCGTCCAGCTCCTACGAGCAGTACTTC. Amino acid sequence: CASRALASSSYEQYF. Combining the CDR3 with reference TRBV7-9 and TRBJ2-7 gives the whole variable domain DTGVSQNPRHKITKRGQNVTFRCDPISEHNRLYWYRQTLGQGPEFLTYFQNEAQLEKSRLLSDRFSAERPKGSFSTLEIQRTEQGDSAMYLCASRALASSSYEQYFGPGTRLTVT.

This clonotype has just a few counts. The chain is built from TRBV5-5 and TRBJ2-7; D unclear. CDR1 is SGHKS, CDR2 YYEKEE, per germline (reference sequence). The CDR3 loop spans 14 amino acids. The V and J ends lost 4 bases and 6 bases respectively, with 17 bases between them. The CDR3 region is CASSHTLTSSEQYF. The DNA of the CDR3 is TGTGCCAGCAGCCATACGCTGACATCGAGCGAGCAGTACTTC.

The CDR3 DNA is TGCGCCAGCAGTGGACAGGGAAGGAATGAGCAGTTCTTC. This gives the protein CASSGQGRNEQFF. This chain joins TRBV10-2 and TRBJ2-1, with 7 bases matching TRBD1. Germline trimming cut 4 bases from V and 7 bases from J; bases unmatched to any gene: 4. Germline V lookup: CDR1 WSHSY, CDR2 SAAADI. The CDR3 runs to 13 residues.

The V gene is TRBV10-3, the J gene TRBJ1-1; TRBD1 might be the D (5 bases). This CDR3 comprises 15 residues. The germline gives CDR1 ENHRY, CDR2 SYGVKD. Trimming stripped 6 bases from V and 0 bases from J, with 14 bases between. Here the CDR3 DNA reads TGTGCCATCAGGGGGCTCGGGGGGGTGAACACTGAAGCTTTCTTT. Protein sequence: CAIRGLGGVNTEAFF.

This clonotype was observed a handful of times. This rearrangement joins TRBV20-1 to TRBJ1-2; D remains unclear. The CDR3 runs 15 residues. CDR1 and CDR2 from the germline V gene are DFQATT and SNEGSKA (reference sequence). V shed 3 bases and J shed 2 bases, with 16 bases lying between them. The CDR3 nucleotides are TGCAGTGCTAGTCCAGATCGGCCGTCCAACTATGGCTACACCTTC. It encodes CSASPDRPSNYGYTF.

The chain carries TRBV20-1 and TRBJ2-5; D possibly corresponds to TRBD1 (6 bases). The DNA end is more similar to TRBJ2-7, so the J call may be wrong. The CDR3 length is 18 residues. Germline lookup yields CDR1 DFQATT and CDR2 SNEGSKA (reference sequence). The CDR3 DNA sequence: TGCAGTGCTAGAGATTCAGGGGTTGAGGGGCGGGTCCTCCGCGAGCAGTACTTC. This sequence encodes CSARDSGVEGRVLREQYF.

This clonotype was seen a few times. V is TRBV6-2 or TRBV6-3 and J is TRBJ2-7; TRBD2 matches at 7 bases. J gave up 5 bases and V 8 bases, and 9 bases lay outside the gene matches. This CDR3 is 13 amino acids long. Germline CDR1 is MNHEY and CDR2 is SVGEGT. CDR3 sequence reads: CASYSRERNEQYF. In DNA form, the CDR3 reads TGTGCCAGCTATTCGCGGGAGCGAAACGAGCAGTACTTC.

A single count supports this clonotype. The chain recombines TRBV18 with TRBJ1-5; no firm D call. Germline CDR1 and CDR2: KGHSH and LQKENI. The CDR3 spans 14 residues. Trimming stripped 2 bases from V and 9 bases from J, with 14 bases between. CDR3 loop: CASSPGSDIGPQHF. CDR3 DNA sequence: TGTGCCAGCTCACCAGGGAGCGATATCGGGCCCCAGCATTTT.